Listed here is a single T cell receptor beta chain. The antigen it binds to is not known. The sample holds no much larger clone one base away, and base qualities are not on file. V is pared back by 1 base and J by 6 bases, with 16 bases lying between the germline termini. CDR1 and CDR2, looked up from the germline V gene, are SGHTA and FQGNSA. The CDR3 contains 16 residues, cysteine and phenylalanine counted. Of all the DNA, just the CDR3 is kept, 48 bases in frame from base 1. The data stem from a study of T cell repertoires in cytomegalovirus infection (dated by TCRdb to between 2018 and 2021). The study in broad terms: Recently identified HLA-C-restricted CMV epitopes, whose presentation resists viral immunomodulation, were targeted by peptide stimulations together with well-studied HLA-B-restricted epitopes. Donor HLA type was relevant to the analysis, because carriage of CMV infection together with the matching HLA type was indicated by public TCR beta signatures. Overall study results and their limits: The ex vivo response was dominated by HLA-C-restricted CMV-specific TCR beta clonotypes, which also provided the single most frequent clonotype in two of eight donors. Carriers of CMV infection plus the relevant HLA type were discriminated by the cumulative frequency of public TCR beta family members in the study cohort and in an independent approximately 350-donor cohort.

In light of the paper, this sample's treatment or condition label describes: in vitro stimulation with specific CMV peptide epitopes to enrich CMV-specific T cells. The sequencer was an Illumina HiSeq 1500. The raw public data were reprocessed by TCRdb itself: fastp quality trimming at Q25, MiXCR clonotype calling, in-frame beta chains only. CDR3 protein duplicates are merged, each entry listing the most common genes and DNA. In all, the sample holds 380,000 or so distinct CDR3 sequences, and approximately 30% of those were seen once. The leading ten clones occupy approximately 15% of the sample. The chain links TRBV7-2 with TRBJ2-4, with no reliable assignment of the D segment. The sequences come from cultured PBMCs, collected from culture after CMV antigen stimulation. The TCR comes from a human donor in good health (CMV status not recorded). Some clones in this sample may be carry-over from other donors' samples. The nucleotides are TGTGCCAGCAGCTTAGTGGCCCCCACAATCGGAAACATTCAGTACTTC. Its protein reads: CASSLVAPTIGNIQYF.